This record covers a single T cell receptor beta chain. No antigen is known for it. The PCR used 60 Vbeta and 13 Jbeta primers. TCRdb keeps only in-frame clones here, not all; method: immunoSEQ multiplex PCR. The table lists some 140,000 clones, around 85% of them singletons, with about 10% in the top ten. The CDR3 loop spans 14 amino acids. Per germline, CDR1 MNHNY and CDR2 SVGAGI (reference sequence). The ends lost 5 bases at V and 7 bases at J; junction bases unmatched: 11. This entry belongs to a study of cytomegalovirus exposure and HLA in healthy donors. Study-level results: Later analysis demonstrated an association between a missense DCLRE1C variant and TCR beta V- and J-gene trimming. The study labeled 180 or so TCR beta chains cytomegalovirus-associated. Presence/absence analyses assumed roughly uniform sequencing depth across donors.

The TCR sequence derives from a woman in her forties or fifties in good health and CMV-seropositive. The chain is built from TRBV6-6 and TRBJ2-7, with 7 bases that match TRBD1. Sequences were obtained from PBMCs. CDR3 amino acids: CASSPRQGGLEQYF. In DNA form, the CDR3 reads TGTGCCAGCAGTCCAAGACAGGGCGGATTAGAGCAGTACTTC.